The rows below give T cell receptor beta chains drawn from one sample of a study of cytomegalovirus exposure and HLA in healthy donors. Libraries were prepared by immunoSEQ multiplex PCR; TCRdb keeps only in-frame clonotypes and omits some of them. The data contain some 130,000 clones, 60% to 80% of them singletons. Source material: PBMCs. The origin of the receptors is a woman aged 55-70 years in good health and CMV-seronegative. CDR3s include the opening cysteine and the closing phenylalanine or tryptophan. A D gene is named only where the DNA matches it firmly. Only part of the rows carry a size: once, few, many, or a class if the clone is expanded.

TGTGCCAGCGGCCCGTTTCCGTGGACAGAGCCCTACGAGCAGTACTTC CASGPFPWTEPYEQYF TRBJ2-7 - TRBV28 -
TGTGCCAGCAGCTTAGGATCTCGGCCCAGGAGGCGCAATCAGCCCCAGCATTTT CASSLGSRPRRRNQPQHF TRBJ1-5 - TRBV7-8 -
TGTGCCTGGAGTTCCGGTAGCAATCAGCCCCAGCATTTT CAWSSGSNQPQHF TRBJ1-5 - TRBV30 -
TGTGCCAGTAGTATACAGGGGCCAGCTAACTATGGCTACACCTTC CASSIQGPANYGYTF TRBJ1-2 - TRBV19 -
TGTGCCAGCAGAAGCCTAGCGGGAATGGACTACGAGCAGTACTTC CASRSLAGMDYEQYF TRBJ2-7 TRBD2 TRBV28 -
TGTGCCAGCAGCCCCGGGGAGGGGTACCGATCACCCCTCCACTTT CASSPGEGYRSPLHF TRBJ1-6 - TRBV28 once
TGTGCCAGCAGCGTAGCTACAGGGCTTCTCACAGATACGCAGTATTTT CASSVATGLLTDTQYF TRBJ2-3 - TRBV9 -
TGTGCCAGCTCACCAATTTCCTCGACAGGGAGCTCCTACGAGCAGTACTTC CASSPISSTGSSYEQYF TRBJ2-7 TRBD1 TRBV18 -
TGTGCCATCAGTGATCAGGCAGGGGCGTCCTACGAGCAGTACTTC CAISDQAGASYEQYF TRBJ2-7 - TRBV10-3 -
TGTGCCAGCAGTCGCCTGGGGGGGAAAGGGGGCTACACCTTC CASSRLGGKGGYTF TRBJ1-2 - TRBV28 once
TGCGCCAGCAGCTTGGTGGCAGGGGTGTACGAGCAGTACTTC CASSLVAGVYEQYF TRBJ2-7 - TRBV5-1 -
TGTGCCAGCAGCCCCAGGGCAAGCGTCCTTTTTACCGGGGAGCTGTTTTTT CASSPRASVLFTGELFF TRBJ2-2 - TRBV7-3 -
TGTGCCACCAGCAGAGATCTGGGGGCGACCCGGTACTTC CATSRDLGATRYF TRBJ2-5 - TRBV15 once
TGTGCCAGTAGTATCCCAGGGGAAGGCAATCAGCCCCAGCATTTT CASSIPGEGNQPQHF TRBJ1-5 - TRBV19 once
TGTGCCAGCAGCCCTCTCGGGGGAGGCGGCACTGAAGCTTTCTTT CASSPLGGGGTEAFF TRBJ1-1 - TRBV14 -
TGTGCCAGCTCAGTCAGACAGGGATTCTACGAGCAGTACTTC CASSVRQGFYEQYF TRBJ2-7 TRBD1 TRBV18 -
TGTGCCACCTTACCTCCGGGACTAGCGGGTATTGAGACCCAGTACTTC CATLPPGLAGIETQYF TRBJ2-5 TRBD2 TRBV27 -
TGTGCCAGCAGAAATCCGGGACAGGCCAACTATGGCTACACCTTC CASRNPGQANYGYTF TRBJ1-2 TRBD1 TRBV27 -
TGTGCCAGCAGTTCCTCGACTGGTGCTACGCAGTATTTT CASSSSTGATQYF TRBJ2-3 - TRBV6-1 once
TGTGCCAGCAGCTTGGGGACAGGCTCCTACAATGAGCAGTTCTTC CASSLGTGSYNEQFF TRBJ2-1 TRBD1 TRBV5-5 -
TGTGCCAGCGGTGGGACAGGGAAGAACACTGAAGCTTTCTTT CASGGTGKNTEAFF TRBJ1-1 TRBD1 TRBV6-5 -